These 22 T cell receptor beta chains originate from one sample sequenced in a study of shared clonotypes between healthy human individuals (dated by TCRdb to 2018 to 2020). The receptor library was made with the immunoSEQ multiplex PCR assay. TCRdb limited this immuneACCESS table to in-frame rearrangements with V and J called. A share of clones is missing; checked studies link under half to unresolved V genes, and the rest is unexplained. A total of approximately 500,000 clones appear in this sample, 78% of them only once. The top ten clonotypes cover around 11% of the sample. Sample: PBMCs. The receptors here all came from a woman in her thirties or forties in good health. Some clones in this sample may be carry-over from other donors' samples.

This rearrangement joins TRBV4-3 to TRBJ2-7, with no clear D. Germline CDR1 reads LGHNA; CDR2 reads YSLEER. Trimming removed 0 bases from V and 7 bases from J, with 13 bases in between. The CDR3 runs to 14 residues. The CDR3 nucleotides read TGCGCCAGCAGCCAAGAGTTGGGGTCGCGTGAGCAGTACTTC. Translation gives CASSQELGSREQYF.

About this clone itself: An end of the junction does not agree with germline; a read error may underlie this. This rearrangement joins TRBV28 to TRBJ1-5; perhaps TRBD1 as D (5 bases). Germline V gene lookup returns CDR1 MDHEN and CDR2 SYDVKM. CDR3 length equals 11 residues. The CDR3 spells CASSLKDIRLF. In DNA, the CDR3 is TGTGCCAGCAGTTTAAAGGACATAAGACTTTTT.

The V gene is TRBV6-5, the J gene TRBJ2-1; D not resolved. Germline CDR1 reads MNHEY; CDR2 reads SVGAGI. V dropped 6 bases and J dropped 8 bases, with 14 bases sitting between them. CDR3 length: 13 residues. The CDR3 here is CASRAIPSYEQFF. CDR3 coding DNA: TGTGCCAGCAGGGCCATCCCTTCGTATGAGCAGTTCTTC.

The chain has TRBV28 and TRBJ1-5; D perhaps matches TRBD1 (5 bases). CDR1 MDHEN and CDR2 SYDVKM come from the germline V gene. This CDR3 is 15 amino acids long. The ends were cut back, 3 bases at V and 4 bases at J, with 13 bases in the middle. CDR3 region: CASSLSGTQNQPQHF. The CDR3 DNA reads as TGTGCCAGCAGTTTGTCCGGGACTCAGAATCAGCCCCAGCATTTT.

To note about this clone: The same CDR3 also results from other DNA sequences found in this sample. The chain employs TRBV5-1 and TRBJ1-1; TRBD1 might be the D (6 bases). Germline V gives CDR1 SGHRS, CDR2 YFSETQ. The germline V and J ends were trimmed by 4 bases and 1 base, with 11 bases remaining between them. This CDR3 spans 14 amino acids. CDR3 sequence reads: CASSLTGPNTEAFF. For the CDR3, the DNA is TGCGCCAGCAGCCTAACAGGGCCGAACACTGAAGCTTTCTTT.

This clone was detected a few times. The chain uses TRBV14 and TRBJ2-3, with 11 nucleotides matching TRBD2. The CDR3 loop spans 15 amino acids. Germline V CDR1 and CDR2: SGHDN, FVKESK. Trimming removed 5 bases from V and 1 base from J; junction bases left unmatched: 2. The CDR3 region has the DNA TGTGCCAGCAGCGAGGGACTAGCGGGCACAGATACGCAGTATTTT. Translated: CASSEGLAGTDTQYF.

The J gene is TRBJ2-7, the V gene TRBV28; 7 nucleotides agree with TRBD2. The CDR3 is made up of 15 amino acids. From germline, CDR1 is MDHEN and CDR2 SYDVKM. V dropped 6 bases and J dropped 8; count of bases not matched to a gene: 16. The CDR3 here is CASRTGTTGRQKQYF. CDR3 DNA sequence: TGTGCCAGCAGAACGGGGACTACGGGCCGCCAAAAGCAGTACTTC.

The rearrangement uses TRBV4-2 and TRBJ1-2, with 7 bases matching TRBD1. V gave up 0 bases and J gave up 2 bases; unmatched junction bases: 9. The germline V gene has CDR1 LGHNA and CDR2 YNFKEQ. The CDR3 spans 17 residues. CDR3 DNA sequence: TGTGCCAGCAGCCAAGAAGGGGGCGGGGAGCGAAACTATGGCTACACCTTC. This gives the protein CASSQEGGGERNYGYTF.

This clone was counted ten times or more. CDR3 sequence: CASSETSGQALTDTQYF. The CDR3 DNA sequence: TGCGCCAGCAGTGAGACTAGCGGGCAGGCCCTCACAGATACGCAGTATTTT. This chain links TRBV10-1 with TRBJ2-3; TRBD2 matches 9 bases. Germline values: CDR1 WNHNN, CDR2 SYGVQD (reference sequence). V lost 2 bases to trimming and J lost 2 bases; unmatched junction nucleotides: 8. The CDR3 totals 17 residues.

Turning to this clone: A read error is likely here: a far larger clone is one base away. The rearrangement uses TRBV5-1 and TRBJ1-5; 7 positions match TRBD1. The CDR3 is made up of 15 amino acids. From germline, CDR1 is SGHRS and CDR2 YFSETQ. The CDR3 loop reads CASGLEGARGQPQHF. The CDR3 bases are TGCGCCAGCGGCTTGGAGGGGGCTCGTGGTCAGCCCCAGCATTTT.

The V and J genes are TRBV7-9 and TRBJ2-5, with 9 bases that match TRBD2. Germline CDR1 is SEHNR and CDR2 is FQNEAQ (reference sequence). Trimming cost V 1 base and J 5 bases; bases outside gene matches: 8. The CDR3 spans 16 residues. The CDR3 DNA sequence: TGTGCCAGCAGCTTAGGGCTAGCGGGAAACGAGGAGACCCAGTACTTC. This sequence encodes CASSLGLAGNEETQYF.

The gene calls are TRBV19 and TRBJ2-4, with 10 bases matching TRBD2. Germline loops: CDR1 LNHDA, CDR2 SQIVND (reference sequence). The CDR3 has 17 amino acids. The trim removed 3 bases at V and 8 bases at J, leaving 13 bases unmatched. For the CDR3, the DNA is TGTGCCAGTAGTATGGGTTCAGCGGGAGGGCCTAGGGACATTCAGTACTTC. Its protein product is CASSMGSAGGPRDIQYF.

The chain couples TRBV28 to TRBJ1-6; D possibly corresponds to TRBD1 (6 bases). The CDR3 extends over 18 amino acids. Germline V gene lookup returns CDR1 MDHEN and CDR2 SYDVKM. The germline V and J ends were trimmed by 7 bases and 0 bases, with 19 bases remaining between them. Here the CDR3 DNA reads TGTGCCAGCATTGGCCATGGGGGCAGGAGCTCCTATAATTCACCCCTCCACTTT. It encodes CASIGHGGRSSYNSPLHF.

This rearrangement joins TRBV10-3 to TRBJ2-1, with 10 bases aligning to TRBD2. Germline V gene lookup returns CDR1 ENHRY and CDR2 SYGVKD. This CDR3 region has 14 residues. With V trimmed by 5 bases and J by 8 bases, 6 bases remained unmatched. CDR3 sequence: CAISTGTSVHEQFF. The CDR3, as DNA: TGTGCCATCAGTACGGGGACTAGCGTTCATGAGCAGTTCTTC.

This chain links TRBV7-3 with TRBJ1-1; D ambiguous. The CDR3 runs 13 residues. Germline V lookup: CDR1 SGHTA, CDR2 FQGTGA. V dropped 5 bases and J dropped 7 bases, with 14 bases sitting between them. The DNA for the CDR3 is TGTGCCAGCAGCCCAACCCAGGCAAATGAAGCTTTCTTT. It codes for CASSPTQANEAFF.

The chain carries TRBV18 and TRBJ1-1; 8 bases map to TRBD1. CDR1 and CDR2 (germline): KGHSH, LQKENI. Losses at the gene ends were 3 bases for V and 10 bases for J; bases not matched to a gene: 13. The CDR3 sequence is 15 residues long. As DNA, the CDR3 is TGTGCCAGCTCACCCGCCGTAGCTGACAGGGGTCGAGCTTTCTTT. Its translation is CASSPAVADRGRAFF.

J is TRBJ2-5 and V is TRBV7-2, with 13 bases identical to TRBD2. The J call may be wrong; the DNA end is better matched by TRBJ2-7. In germline, CDR1 is SGHTA, CDR2 FQGNSA. CDR3 length: 16 amino acids. CDR3 amino acids: CASSVTGTSGIYEQYF. Written as DNA, the CDR3 is TGTGCCAGCAGCGTAACCGGGACTAGCGGGATTTACGAGCAGTACTTC.

This sequence joins TRBV14 and TRBJ1-4; 10 bases agree with TRBD1. Germline CDR1 and CDR2: SGHDN and FVKESK. The CDR3 runs to 15 residues. The junction had 6 bases not matched to a gene; V was cut back by 4 bases and J by 7 bases. CDR3 bases: TGTGCCAGCAGCCGATGGGACAGGGGAGGTGAAAAACTGTTTTTT. Translation gives CASSRWDRGGEKLFF.

The chain recombines TRBV5-1 with TRBJ2-5, with 13 positions matching TRBD2. Germline-derived CDR1 and CDR2 are SGHRS and YFSETQ. The CDR3 totals 16 residues. V shed 4 bases, J shed 4 bases, and the junction held 7 bases outside the gene matches. DNA of the CDR3: TGCGCCAGCAGCGCACGGACTAGCGGGAGTGGAGAGACCCAGTACTTC. It codes for CASSARTSGSGETQYF.

Points on this clone: It is likely a read error: a sequence one base away is far more abundant. The chain joins TRBV2 to TRBJ2-7, with 11 bases that match TRBD2. V lost 7 bases and J lost 3; bases outside the gene matches: 8. Germline values: CDR1 SNHLY, CDR2 FYNNEI. The CDR3 loop spans 15 amino acids. The CDR3 here is CASKPGTSGHYEQYF. The CDR3, as DNA: TGTGCCAGCAAGCCCGGGACTAGCGGTCACTACGAGCAGTACTTC. The full variable domain, with the rest looked up from reference TRBV2 and TRBJ2-7, is EPEVTQTPSHQVTQMGQEVILRCVPISNHLYFYWYRQILGQKVEFLVSFYNNEISEKSEIFDDQFSVERPDGSNFTLKIRSTKLEDSAMYFCASKPGTSGHYEQYFGPGTRLTVT.

The rearrangement joins TRBV6-5 to TRBJ2-1, with 8 positions matching TRBD2. The CDR3 is 13 amino acids. Trimming at V came to 8 bases and at J to 8 bases, leaving 8 bases not matched to a gene. In germline, CDR1 is MNHEY, CDR2 SVGAGI. CDR3 in DNA: TGTGCCAGCGGCAAGCGGGAGAGTGATGAGCAGTTCTTC. Protein product: CASGKRESDEQFF.

This clone was counted once. CDR3 sequence: CASSLGRAPDTQYF. The CDR3 DNA is TGTGCCAGCAGCTTAGGCAGGGCCCCAGATACGCAGTATTTT. The rearrangement links TRBV7-3 to TRBJ2-3, with a possible D match to TRBD1 (5 bases). Germline V gene data show CDR1 as SGHTA and CDR2 as FQGTGA. CDR3 size: 14 residues. V gave up 2 bases and J gave up 4 bases, with 10 bases separating them. The entire variable domain, with the rest obtained from reference TRBV7-3 and TRBJ2-3, is as follows: GAGVSQTPSNKVTEKGKYVELRCDPISGHTALYWYRQSLGQGPEFLIYFQGTGAADDSGLPNDRFFAVRPEGSVSTLKIQRTERGDSAVYLCASSLGRAPDTQYFGPGTRLTVL.